The present T cell receptor beta chain was sequenced within a study of chemoradiotherapy in HPV16-positive cancers. V was cut by 2 bases and J by 10 bases, with 9 bases left in between. CDR1 SGHTA and CDR2 FQGTGA come from the germline V gene. The CDR3 runs to 13 residues. Clones were read by immunoSEQ multiplex PCR, and TCRdb kept only the in-frame ones, dropping some. Altogether fewer than 40,000 clones are present, about nine tenths being singletons, with the ten largest covering about 3.6%. The genes are TRBV7-3 and TRBJ1-6; D is unresolved. The material sequenced was blood, taken from a patient who underwent chemoradiotherapy. This sequence was found in a human donor with HPV-associated anogenital cancer. The CDR3 DNA is TGTGCCAGCAGCTTAGTCGCGGAATCACCCCTCCACTTT. Translated: CASSLVAESPLHF.